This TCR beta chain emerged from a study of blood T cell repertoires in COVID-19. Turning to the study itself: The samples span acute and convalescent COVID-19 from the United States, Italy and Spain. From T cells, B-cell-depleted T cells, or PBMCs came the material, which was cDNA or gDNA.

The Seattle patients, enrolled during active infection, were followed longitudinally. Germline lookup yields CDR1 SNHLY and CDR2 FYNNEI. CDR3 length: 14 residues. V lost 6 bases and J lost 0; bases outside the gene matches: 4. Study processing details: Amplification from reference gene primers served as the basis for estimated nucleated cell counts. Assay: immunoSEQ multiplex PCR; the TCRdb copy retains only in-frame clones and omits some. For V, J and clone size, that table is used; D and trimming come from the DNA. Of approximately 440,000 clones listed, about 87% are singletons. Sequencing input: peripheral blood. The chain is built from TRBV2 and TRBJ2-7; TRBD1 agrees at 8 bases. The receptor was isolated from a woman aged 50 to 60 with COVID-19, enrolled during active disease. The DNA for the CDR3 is TGTGCCAGCAGGCGGACAGGGAGCTCCTACGAGCAGTACTTC. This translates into CASRRTGSSYEQYF.